Detailed here is one T cell receptor beta chain. Using a CD8+CD4-CCR7+CD45RA+ phenotype, naive CD8 T cells were sorted. These data are taken from a study of molecular identifiers for immune sequencing clone quantification. TCRdb re-called the PCR reads through MiXCR, storing one row per CDR3 protein. The table includes about 640,000 distinct CDR3 sequences, about 20% detected once. V shed 7 bases and J shed 6 bases, with 21 bases lying between them. This CDR3 region has 15 residues. The germline gives CDR1 SGDLS, CDR2 YYNGEE. The material sequenced was naive CD8+ T cells from blood, with Jurkat cell RNA spiked in. Subset noted: FACS-sorted CD8+CD4-CCR7+CD45RA+ naive T cells. The chain combines TRBV9 with TRBJ2-3; possible D gene TRBD1, 6 bases. This TCR was recovered from a human donor in good health. Some libraries in this study had Jurkat cell RNA spiked in. The CDR3 region has the DNA TGTGCCAGCTACGCTGCTGGCACAGGGCAGGATACGCAGTATTTT. It encodes CASYAAGTGQDTQYF.